The 30 T cell receptor beta chains listed next were all sequenced from one sample in a study of blood T cells in healthy people across ages. Primed by a sample-barcoded 5' primer and a J-beta primer mix, a second PCR proceeded for roughly 6 to 12 cycles. TCRdb used MiXCR to reprocess the 5' RACE reads, holding one entry per CDR3 protein. The sample has fewer than 1.5 million distinct CDR3 sequences, roughly 45% seen once; the top ten hold 7.9%. Sequencing input: blood. The origin of the receptors is a woman between 18 and 30 years old in good health.

This clonotype occurred a few times. This chain links TRBV7-2 with TRBJ2-1; 11 nucleotides align to TRBD2. The V and J ends lost 3 bases and 10 bases, in that order; junction bases with no gene match: 8. The CDR3 runs 15 residues. The germline gives CDR1 SGHTA, CDR2 FQGNSA. The CDR3 DNA follows: TGTGCCAGCAGCTTCCCAGGGACTAGCGGCTCGGAGCAGTTCTTC. Amino acid sequence: CASSFPGTSGSEQFF.

This clonotype came up many times. The V gene is TRBV3-1, the J gene TRBJ2-1; 11 nucleotides line up with TRBD2. Trimming cost V 3 bases and J 2 bases; bases outside gene matches: 0. This CDR3 region has 15 residues. Germline CDR1 reads LGHDT; CDR2 reads YNNKEL (reference sequence). The CDR3: CASSQTSGAYNEQFF. For the CDR3, the DNA is TGTGCCAGCAGCCAGACTAGCGGGGCCTACAATGAGCAGTTCTTC.

The chain is built from TRBV6-1 and TRBJ2-1, with no clear D. V lost 6 bases to trimming and J lost 0 bases, with 12 bases between them. CDR3 length: 15 amino acids. CDR1 is MNHNS and CDR2 is SASEGT in the germline V gene. CDR3 nucleotide sequence: TGTGCCAGCAGCTTGCCCGTATCCTCCTACAATGAGCAGTTCTTC. Translating it yields CASSLPVSSYNEQFF.

This chain joins TRBV10-2 and TRBJ2-1; D is unresolved. The J call may be incorrect, as the DNA end agrees better with TRBJ2-7. Germline V gene sequence: CDR1 WSHSY, CDR2 SAAADI. The length of the CDR3 is 14 residues. In nucleotides, the CDR3 is TGCGCCAGCAGTGAGCAAACAGCTTACAATGAGCAGTACTTC. Its protein product is CASSEQTAYNEQYF.

The V gene is TRBV29-1, the J gene TRBJ2-5; the match to TRBD2 covers 7 bases. CDR3 size: 13 residues. CDR1 and CDR2 from the germline V gene are SQVTM and ANQGSEA. V dropped 4 bases and J dropped 5; count of bases not matched to a gene: 7. CDR3 coding DNA: TGCAGCGTTGGGGGGGGACTATGGGAGACCCAGTACTTC. Protein sequence: CSVGGGLWETQYF.

The chain joins TRBV5-1 to TRBJ1-1, with 8 nucleotides matching TRBD1. The germline V gene encodes CDR1 SGHRS and CDR2 YFSETQ. The CDR3 contains 14 residues. The V gene end was trimmed by 4 bases and the J gene end by 5 bases; junction bases not matched to a gene: 7. The CDR3 sequence is CASSNGQGLTEAFF. In DNA, the CDR3 is TGCGCCAGCAGCAACGGACAGGGATTGACTGAAGCTTTCTTT.

The rearrangement joins TRBV2 to TRBJ2-5, with a possible D match to TRBD2 (5 bases). V was trimmed by 3 bases and J by 2 bases, leaving 13 bases between them. Germline-derived CDR1 and CDR2 are SNHLY and FYNNEI. The CDR3 sequence is 15 residues long. The CDR3 DNA is TGTGCCAGCAGTGACGGAGGTCCGCCACAAGAGACCCAGTACTTC. Its protein product is CASSDGGPPQETQYF.

This chain links TRBV12-5 with TRBJ2-5; D unresolved. Germline assignment: CDR1 LGHNT and CDR2 FRNRAP. The CDR3 length is 14 residues. Trimming took 2 bases from V and 4 from J, leaving 11 bases between them. DNA of the CDR3: TGTGCTAGTGGTTTGATGACATTAATAGAGACCCAGTACTTC. Amino acid sequence: CASGLMTLIETQYF.

This clonotype was recorded a few times. The chain links TRBV25-1 to TRBJ2-7; perhaps D is TRBD1 or TRBD2 (5 bases each). CDR1 and CDR2 from the germline V gene are MGHDK and SYGVNS. The CDR3 is 14 residues long. V gave up 6 bases and J gave up 2 bases, with 14 bases separating them. In DNA form, the CDR3 reads TGTGCCAGCAGGGATGGGGGTTCCCCCTACGAGCAGTACTTC. Its protein product is CASRDGGSPYEQYF.

This clonotype was detected a few times. V is TRBV5-1 and J is TRBJ2-7; D is uncertain. Trimming shortened V by 0 bases and J by 4 bases, and 8 bases separated the two germline ends. The CDR3 is made up of 13 amino acids. Looked up from germline, CDR1 is SGHRS and CDR2 is YFSETQ. The CDR3 DNA sequence: TGCGCCAGCAGCTTGGACCGGTGGTACGAGCAGTACTTC. This sequence encodes CASSLDRWYEQYF.

This clonotype was detected only once. This CDR3 is missing its conserved last phenylalanine or tryptophan, likely due to a read error. The J gene is TRBJ2-7, the V gene TRBV27; D gene uncertain. The V gene's germline CDR1 is MNHEY and CDR2 SMNVEV (reference sequence). The CDR3 is 14 residues long. V was cut by 2 bases and J by 5 bases, with 13 bases left in between. CDR3 DNA sequence: TGTGCCAGCAGTTTAATTTTAGGGCTGGACGAGCAGTACTTA. Protein sequence: CASSLILGLDEQYL.

V and J are TRBV10-3 and TRBJ2-1; D remains unclear. CDR3 size: 14 residues. V was pared by 5 bases and J by 3 bases, with 11 bases between. The germline gives CDR1 ENHRY, CDR2 SYGVKD. The CDR3 DNA reads as TGTGCCATCAGTTCAGACCGCTTCTACAATGAGCAGTTCTTC. Amino acids: CAISSDRFYNEQFF.

This CDR3 is CASSWDGQYF. The CDR3 nucleotides are TGTGCCAGCAGTTGGGATGGGCAGTATTTT. The chain employs TRBV12-3 or TRBV12-4 and TRBJ2-3, with D hard to call. V lost 4 bases and J lost 11, with 7 bases in between. The CDR3 runs to 10 residues.

This clonotype was seen more than once but under ten times. This sequence joins TRBV5-1 and TRBJ2-3; 11 bases are shared with TRBD2. Losses at the gene ends were 0 bases for V and 1 base for J; bases not matched to a gene: 4. This CDR3 comprises 17 residues. CDR1 is SGHRS and CDR2 is YFSETQ in the germline V gene. CDR3 loop: CASSLDGTSGRTDTQYF. Here the CDR3 DNA reads TGCGCCAGCAGCTTGGACGGGACTAGCGGCCGCACAGATACGCAGTATTTT.

The chain carries TRBV12-3 or TRBV12-4 and TRBJ2-3; TRBD1 might be the D (6 bases). The germline V and J ends were trimmed by 9 bases and 4 bases, with 20 bases remaining between them. The CDR3 consists of 15 residues. Written as DNA, the CDR3 is TGTGCCAGTACTTTGGGGACACTACTTTCAGATACGCAGTATTTT. It encodes CASTLGTLLSDTQYF.

The CDR3, as DNA: TGTGCCAGCAGTTCCCGGAGGAGACGAAATGAGCAGTTCTTC. Amino acid sequence: CASSSRRRRNEQFF. The chain employs TRBV12-3 or TRBV12-4 and TRBJ2-1, with D possibly being TRBD2 (5 bases). The V gene lost 4 bases and the J gene lost 7 bases, with 14 bases spanning the gap. The CDR3 runs to 14 residues.

This clonotype was seen more than once but under ten times. This chain connects TRBV6-5 to TRBJ1-2, with unresolved D. CDR3 length equals 16 residues. CDR1 and CDR2 from the germline V gene are MNHEY and SVGAGI. The V end was cut by 0 bases, the J end by 4 bases, with 15 bases between. The CDR3 DNA follows: TGTGCCAGCAGTTACTCCACGTTAAGAAGTTCCTATGGCTACACCTTC. Translated: CASSYSTLRSSYGYTF.

This chain joins TRBV7-9 and TRBJ1-4, with D maybe TRBD1 (6 bases). CDR3 length: 15 amino acids. CDR1 and CDR2 from the germline V gene are SEHNR and FQNEAQ (reference sequence). The V end was cut by 5 bases, the J end by 2 bases, with 12 bases between. CDR3 bases: TGTGCCAGCAGCCCGGGGGGCATGACTAATGAAAAACTGTTTTTT. This encodes CASSPGGMTNEKLFF.

The J gene is TRBJ2-1, the V gene TRBV10-3; D is uncertain. Per germline, CDR1 ENHRY and CDR2 SYGVKD. The CDR3 runs 13 residues. V was cut by 0 bases and J by 3 bases, with 3 bases left in between. CDR3 residues: CAISESLYNEQFF. The CDR3 DNA reads as TGTGCCATCAGTGAGTCGCTCTACAATGAGCAGTTCTTC.

This clonotype showed up just a few times. The rearrangement joins TRBV3-1 to TRBJ2-1; 11 nucleotides line up with TRBD2. This CDR3 spans 19 amino acids. Germline V gene data show CDR1 as LGHDT and CDR2 as YNNKEL (reference sequence). The ends lost 4 bases at V and 8 bases at J; junction bases unmatched: 19. Here the CDR3 DNA reads TGTGCCAGCAGCCTCGATGTGCCGGGACTAGCGGTCAGAATCCATGAGCAGTTCTTC. Amino acids: CASSLDVPGLAVRIHEQFF.

There are a few counts of this clonotype. The chain joins TRBV2 to TRBJ2-3, with 11 bases matching TRBD1. The length of the CDR3 is 17 residues. J gave up 3 bases and V 7 bases, and 12 bases lay outside the gene matches. In germline, CDR1 is SNHLY, CDR2 FYNNEI. As DNA, the CDR3 is TGTGCCAGCATTCCTCCTCTCGGGACAGGGGGTACAGATACGCAGTATTTT. Amino acid sequence: CASIPPLGTGGTDTQYF.

This rearrangement joins TRBV4-1 to TRBJ1-3; TRBD1 is a possible D gene (5 bases). Between the trimmed V and J ends, which lost 0 bases and 0 bases, there was a span of 9 bases. This CDR3 comprises 16 residues. Per germline, CDR1 MGHRA and CDR2 YSYEKL. In nucleotides, the CDR3 is TGCGCCAGCAGCCAAGAACGGGGGGTCTCTGGAAACACCATATATTTT. Protein sequence: CASSQERGVSGNTIYF.

This clonotype turned up a few times. The J gene is TRBJ1-6, the V gene TRBV6-6; perhaps TRBD1 as D (5 bases). The CDR3 runs 16 residues. V shed 4 bases and J shed 5 bases, with 15 bases lying between them. CDR1 is MNHNY and CDR2 is SVGAGI in the germline V gene (reference sequence). The DNA of the CDR3 is TGTGCCAGCAGTTCCACCCGGGACGCCAATAATTCACCCCTCCACTTT. It translates to CASSSTRDANNSPLHF.

This chain joins TRBV5-6 and TRBJ1-5; D not resolved. The V end was cut by 0 bases, the J end by 3 bases, with 7 bases between. This CDR3 is built from 14 residues. The germline CDR1 and CDR2 sequences are SGHDT and YYEEEE. The CDR3 coding sequence is TGTGCCAGCAGCTTGGGCCGGAACAATCAGCCCCAGCATTTT. This sequence encodes CASSLGRNNQPQHF.

The chain couples TRBV20-1 to TRBJ2-3; D remains unclear. This CDR3 comprises 14 residues. The germline CDR1 and CDR2 sequences are DFQATT and SNEGSKA (reference sequence). Trimming stripped 6 bases from V and 4 bases from J, with 17 bases between. The chain's CDR3 is CSAITPEHADTQYF. CDR3 DNA: TGCAGTGCCATAACCCCGGAGCACGCAGATACGCAGTATTTT.

The chain uses TRBV12-3 or TRBV12-4 and TRBJ2-5; TRBD2 aligns across 10 bases. Trimming took 7 bases from V and 11 from J; bases not matched to a gene: 22. This CDR3 contains 17 residues. The CDR3 coding sequence is TGTGCCAGCATTCTACGAGGGTACAGCGGGGGGGGAAATGAGCAGTACTTC. This gives the protein CASILRGYSGGGNEQYF.

This clonotype came up a few times. The rearrangement uses TRBV16 and TRBJ1-6; no reliable D call. Germline loops: CDR1 KGHSY, CDR2 FQNENV. Trimming cost V 6 bases and J 4 bases, with 10 bases left between them. This CDR3 is 14 amino acids long. The CDR3 loop reads CASSPGRYNSPLHF. The CDR3 DNA reads as TGTGCCAGCAGTCCTGGACGGTATAATTCACCCCTCCACTTT.

This chain connects TRBV4-1 to TRBJ2-3; D is unclear. Germline V CDR1 and CDR2: MGHRA, YSYEKL. This CDR3 has 14 residues. V lost 1 base to trimming and J lost 1 base, with 6 bases between them. In DNA, the CDR3 is TGCGCCAGCAGCCAAGGCTGGGGCACAGATACGCAGTATTTT. Protein product: CASSQGWGTDTQYF.

This clonotype occurred a few times. CDR3 sequence reads: CASSSNGQGYEQYF. In DNA, the CDR3 is TGTGCCAGCAGCTCGAACGGACAGGGCTACGAGCAGTACTTC. The J gene is TRBJ2-7, the V gene TRBV7-2, with 8 bases that match TRBD1. V lost 4 bases and J lost 3; bases outside the gene matches: 5. Germline V gives CDR1 SGHTA, CDR2 FQGNSA. The CDR3 runs 14 residues. Full variable domain (missing parts from reference TRBV7-2 and TRBJ2-7): GAGVSQSPSNKVTEKGKDVELRCDPISGHTALYWYRQSLGQGLEFLIYFQGNSAPDKSGLPSDRFSAERTGGSVSTLTIQRTQQEDSAVYLCASSSNGQGYEQYFGPGTRLTVT.

V is TRBV20-1 and J is TRBJ2-4; D is possibly TRBD1 (6 bases). The J call may not be correct, given that the DNA end is closer to TRBJ2-7. The CDR3 runs to 15 residues. Germline V gives CDR1 DFQATT, CDR2 SNEGSKA (reference sequence). The CDR3: CSARGRGALSYEQYF. The CDR3 nucleotides are TGCAGTGCTAGAGGCAGGGGCGCCTTATCCTACGAGCAGTACTTC.